The 30 T cell receptor beta chains reported below all come from one sample, sequenced in a study of T cells in localized non-small cell lung cancer. Libraries were prepared by immunoSEQ multiplex PCR; TCRdb keeps only in-frame clonotypes and omits some of them. Found here are roughly 3,900 clones, around 40% of them singletons; the top ten hold approximately 6%. The material was lung tumor tissue, obtained before any cancer treatment. The receptors were sampled from a woman aged 35-75 years with stage I lung adenocarcinoma.

CDR3 nucleotide sequence: TGCGCCAGCAGCCAGACAGGGGGCGGGGAGACCCAGTACTTC. Translated: CASSQTGGGETQYF. The chain is built from TRBV5-1 and TRBJ2-5; 10 nucleotides align to TRBD1. CDR3 length: 14 amino acids. After removal of 4 bases from V and 5 bases from J, the junction contained 5 bases not matched to a gene. Germline CDR1 is SGHRS and CDR2 is YFSETQ.

This chain connects TRBV18 to TRBJ2-6, with D hard to call. Trimming took off 3 bases at V and 0 bases at J, with 6 bases between the two ends. The V gene's germline CDR1 is KGHSH and CDR2 LQKENI. This CDR3 has 15 amino acids. The CDR3 here is CASSPAISGANVLTF. Here the CDR3 DNA reads TGTGCCAGCTCACCGGCGATCTCTGGGGCCAACGTCCTGACTTTC.

The chain couples TRBV19 to TRBJ2-3, with no clear D. Germline-derived CDR1 and CDR2 are LNHDA and SQIVND (reference sequence). Trimming left V 5 bases short and J 0 bases short, with 12 bases between. The CDR3 is 15 residues long. The CDR3 loop is CASSPFGPSTDTQYF. CDR3 nucleotide sequence: TGTGCCAGTAGTCCCTTCGGGCCTAGCACAGATACGCAGTATTTT.

The CDR3 loop reads CASSPGGFTEAFF. The CDR3, as DNA: TGTGCCAGCTCACCGGGGGGCTTCACTGAAGCTTTCTTT. The chain carries TRBV18 and TRBJ1-1; a possible D gene is TRBD1 (6 bases). Germline values: CDR1 KGHSH, CDR2 LQKENI. The CDR3 has 13 residues. Trimming left V 3 bases short and J 4 bases short, with 9 bases between.

This clone was recorded only once. The V call is TRBV19, the J call TRBJ1-5; D is ambiguous. This CDR3 comprises 13 residues. The V end was cut by 4 bases, the J end by 9 bases, with 13 bases between. Germline V gene lookup returns CDR1 LNHDA and CDR2 SQIVND (reference sequence). CDR3 protein: CASSTHGKGPQHF. The CDR3 coding sequence is TGTGCCAGTAGTACTCACGGGAAGGGGCCCCAGCATTTT. The variable domain in full, with the rest retrieved from reference TRBV19 and TRBJ1-5, is DGGITQSPKYLFRKEGQNVTLSCEQNLNHDAMYWYRQDPGQGLRLIYYSQIVNDFQKGDIAEGYSVSREKKESFPLTVTSAQKNPTAFYLCASSTHGKGPQHFGDGTRLSIL.

The genes are TRBV28 and TRBJ1-1; D gene uncertain. The CDR3 is made up of 12 amino acids. V was shortened by 1 base and J by 7 bases, with 7 bases between the two germline ends. Germline V lookup: CDR1 MDHEN, CDR2 SYDVKM. For the CDR3, the DNA is TGTGCCAGCAGTTTATCGGAGGGTGAAGCTTTCTTT. Its translation: CASSLSEGEAFF.

This clone has more than one count but fewer than ten. This chain connects TRBV11-3 to TRBJ1-4; no clear D. The V gene's germline CDR1 is SGHNT and CDR2 YENEEA. The CDR3 consists of 14 residues. V was clipped by 5 bases and J by 4 bases, with 11 bases between them. Here the CDR3 reads CASSQDWINEKLFF. The CDR3 coding sequence is TGTGCCAGCAGCCAGGACTGGATTAATGAAAAACTGTTTTTT.

The V gene is TRBV19, the J gene TRBJ2-2; D gene ambiguous. Germline-derived CDR1 and CDR2 are LNHDA and SQIVND (reference sequence). This CDR3 region has 14 residues. Trimming removed 6 bases from V and 0 bases from J, with 8 bases in between. In nucleotides, the CDR3 is TGTGCCAGTAGAAGGGTTACGAACACCGGGGAGCTGTTTTTT. Protein sequence: CASRRVTNTGELFF.

This chain joins TRBV29-1 and TRBJ2-7; 9 nucleotides line up with TRBD2. V lost 4 bases to trimming and J lost 5 bases; unmatched junction nucleotides: 9. CDR1 and CDR2 (germline): SQVTM, ANQGSEA. The CDR3 runs to 14 residues. The CDR3, as DNA: TGCAGCGTTGCCAGCCAGGGACTAGCAAACGAGCAGTACTTC. It encodes CSVASQGLANEQYF.

The rearrangement joins TRBV6-8 to TRBJ2-1, with 13 bases fitting TRBD2. The CDR3 runs 15 residues. Per the germline V gene, CDR1 is MNHGY and CDR2 is SAAAGT. V shed 6 bases, J shed 9 bases, and the junction held 8 bases outside the gene matches. The CDR3, as DNA: TGTGCCAGCAGCCCCGGACTAGCGGGAGCGGCTGAGCAGTTCTTC. It specifies CASSPGLAGAAEQFF.

The J gene is TRBJ2-2, the V gene TRBV7-2; 12 positions agree with TRBD1. The ends lost 7 bases at V and 7 bases at J; junction bases unmatched: 10. The CDR3 loop spans 16 amino acids. Germline V gives CDR1 SGHTA, CDR2 FQGNSA. The CDR3 region has the DNA TGTGCCAGCAACATTGCCGGGACAGGGGGCCTCGGGGAGCTGTTTTTT. Residues: CASNIAGTGGLGELFF.

The V call is TRBV28, the J call TRBJ2-2, with D tentatively TRBD1 or TRBD2 (6 bases each). Germline V lookup: CDR1 MDHEN, CDR2 SYDVKM. V dropped 4 bases and J dropped 6 bases, with 21 bases sitting between them. The CDR3 loop spans 17 amino acids. The CDR3, as DNA: TGTGCCAGCAGTTCCGCGCCCCGAGTGGGGGGCTCCGGGGAGCTGTTTTTT. Its protein product is CASSSAPRVGGSGELFF. Combining the CDR3 with reference TRBV28 and TRBJ2-2 gives the whole variable domain DVKVTQSSRYLVKRTGEKVFLECVQDMDHENMFWYRQDPGLGLRLIYFSYDVKMKEKGDIPEGYSVSREKKERFSLILESASTNQTSMYLCASSSAPRVGGSGELFFGEGSRLTVL.

The chain recombines TRBV9 with TRBJ2-2, with D perhaps matching TRBD2 (5 bases). The V and J ends lost 4 bases and 5 bases respectively, with 15 bases between them. The CDR3 has 15 residues. Germline V gene lookup returns CDR1 SGDLS and CDR2 YYNGEE. The DNA of the CDR3 is TGTGCCAGCAGCCTACGCAGCGGTGGGACCGGGGAGCTGTTTTTT. It codes for CASSLRSGGTGELFF.

This clone was picked up one time. In DNA form, the CDR3 reads TGTGCCAGCAGCCAGACAGCCATTACCGGGGAGCTGTTTTTT. Its protein product is CASSQTAITGELFF. The genes are TRBV14 and TRBJ2-2; tentative D call: TRBD1 (5 bases). The V gene lost 3 bases and the J gene lost 5 bases, with 10 bases spanning the gap. The germline V gene has CDR1 SGHDN and CDR2 FVKESK. The CDR3 runs 14 residues.

This clone appeared a few times. Mismatch with germline at one junction end may stem from a read error. This rearrangement joins TRBV6-8 to TRBJ2-7, with TRBD2 matching 7 bases. In germline, CDR1 is MNHGY, CDR2 SAAAGT. The length of the CDR3 is 14 residues. The CDR3 spells CASSHLAADYEQYF. In nucleotides, the CDR3 is TGTGCCAGCAGCCATCTAGCGGCTGACTACGAGCAATACTTC.

This chain connects TRBV29-1 to TRBJ2-5; D gene uncertain. Germline values: CDR1 SQVTM, CDR2 ANQGSEA. CDR3 length: 12 residues. V lost 6 bases, J lost 5 bases, and 13 bases lay in between. DNA for the CDR3: TGCAGCGTAATACAGACCAGCGAGACCCAGTACTTC. Its translation: CSVIQTSETQYF.

The table lists this clone with a few counts. This chain links TRBV28 with TRBJ1-1, with D hard to call. CDR1 and CDR2 from the germline V gene are MDHEN and SYDVKM. The CDR3 covers 13 residues. Trimming stripped 5 bases from V and 9 bases from J, with 16 bases between. DNA of the CDR3: TGTGCCAGCAGTCCCTCTGACCTCCGGCAAGCTTTCTTT. It yields the protein CASSPSDLRQAFF.

The chain employs TRBV29-1 and TRBJ1-1; D perhaps matches TRBD1 (5 bases). Trimming removed 7 bases from V and 1 base from J, with 22 bases in between. This CDR3 contains 16 residues. Germline-derived CDR1 and CDR2 are SQVTM and ANQGSEA. CDR3 sequence reads: CSGFLGEGRKNTEAFF. The CDR3 DNA reads as TGCAGCGGTTTTCTCGGGGAGGGGAGAAAGAACACTGAAGCTTTCTTT.

The chain couples TRBV18 to TRBJ1-1; 8 nucleotides align to TRBD1. V shed 6 bases and J 5 bases; nucleotides not matched to a gene: 8. Looked up from germline, CDR1 is KGHSH and CDR2 is LQKENI. The CDR3 is 14 amino acids. CDR3 amino acids: CASSSTGGRTEAFF. CDR3 bases: TGTGCCAGCTCTTCCACAGGGGGACGGACTGAAGCTTTCTTT.

This clone is categorized as large. The genes are TRBV19 and TRBJ1-2; no clear D. The V gene lost 5 bases and the J gene lost 4 bases, with 14 bases spanning the gap. CDR3 length: 14 amino acids. Germline lookup yields CDR1 LNHDA and CDR2 SQIVND (reference sequence). The CDR3 coding sequence is TGTGCCAGTAGTGCTGGCCAGGTTGGCTATGGCTACACCTTC. Encoded protein: CASSAGQVGYGYTF.

The V gene is TRBV11-3, the J gene TRBJ1-4, with TRBD1 matching 8 bases. The germline gives CDR1 SGHNT, CDR2 YENEEA. Trimming removed 5 bases from V and 8 bases from J; junction bases left unmatched: 10. The CDR3 is made up of 15 amino acids. CDR3 DNA: TGTGCCAGCAGCCAGGGGGGACAGGTTTTAGAAAAACTGTTTTTT. Protein: CASSQGGQVLEKLFF. The whole variable domain, remainder taken from reference TRBV11-3 and TRBJ1-4, is EAGVVQSPRYKIIEKKQPVAFWCNPISGHNTLYWYLQNLGQGPELLIRYENEEAVDDSQLPKDRFSAERLKGVDSTLKIQPAELGDSAVYLCASSQGGQVLEKLFFGSGTQLSVL.

This clone was seen a single time. The chain couples TRBV18 to TRBJ2-1, with D perhaps matching TRBD2 (7 bases). The CDR3 has 15 residues. Germline V gene lookup returns CDR1 KGHSH and CDR2 LQKENI. The ends were cut back, 2 bases at V and 9 bases at J, with 17 bases in the middle. The CDR3 sequence: CASSPSNAGAGEQFF. The DNA of the CDR3 is TGTGCCAGCTCACCATCTAATGCGGGGGCTGGTGAGCAGTTCTTC.

A single count supports this clone. This chain joins TRBV5-1 and TRBJ2-6; a possible D gene is TRBD1 (5 bases). V was shortened by 2 bases and J by 1 base, with 7 bases between the two germline ends. CDR3 size: 15 residues. CDR1 is SGHRS, CDR2 YFSETQ, per germline. The CDR3 sequence is CASSFTGSGANVLTF. The CDR3 region has the DNA TGCGCCAGCAGCTTCACAGGTTCTGGGGCCAACGTCCTGACTTTC.

With regard to this clone: Germline and junction disagree at one end, which may indicate a read error. The genes are TRBV11-3 and TRBJ2-1; 10 positions agree with TRBD2. CDR3 length equals 15 residues. From germline, CDR1 is SGHNT and CDR2 YENEEA. The chain's CDR3 is CASSTLAGVDNEWVF. CDR3 bases: TGTGCCAGCAGCACCCTAGCGGGAGTAGACAATGAATGGGTCTTC.

V and J are TRBV12-5 and TRBJ2-1; the D gene is possibly TRBD2 (5 bases). Per germline, CDR1 LGHNT and CDR2 FRNRAP. The CDR3 has 12 residues. This chain's CDR3 is CASTSLDNEQFF. CDR3 DNA sequence: TGTGCCAGCACCTCACTAGACAATGAGCAGTTCTTC.

This clone is a singleton in its sample. A junction boundary mismatches the germline segment, possibly from a read error. The gene calls are TRBV18 and TRBJ2-1; possibly TRBD1 for D (5 bases). The CDR3 spans 15 residues. The germline CDR1 and CDR2 sequences are KGHSH and LQKENI. CDR3 bases: TGTGCCAGCTCAACACCTCCATTTGGGGCTAATGAGCAGTTCTTC. This translates into CASSTPPFGANEQFF.

In its sample, this clone was seen a few times. The chain couples TRBV6-8 to TRBJ2-7; TRBD2 might be the D (6 bases). Per germline, CDR1 MNHGY and CDR2 SAAAGT. This CDR3 is 13 amino acids long. With 6 bases removed from V and 2 bases from J, the gap between germline ends came to 11 bases. CDR3 in DNA: TGTGCCAGCAGCCGCGGAGGGGCCTACGAGCAGTACTTC. As protein: CASSRGGAYEQYF.

This chain joins TRBV11-3 and TRBJ1-3, with TRBD1 identical over 9 bases. V shed 5 bases, J shed 7 bases, and the junction held 6 bases outside the gene matches. Germline loops: CDR1 SGHNT, CDR2 YENEEA. The CDR3 runs to 14 residues. CDR3 DNA sequence: TGTGCCAGCAGCCCGAGGGACAGGGCGAACACCATATATTTT. Its translation is CASSPRDRANTIYF.

The chain employs TRBV5-1 and TRBJ2-7, with TRBD1 matching over 9 bases. The germline CDR1 and CDR2 sequences are SGHRS and YFSETQ. V dropped 4 bases and J dropped 4; count of bases not matched to a gene: 6. This CDR3 is 14 amino acids long. This CDR3 reads CASSVGTGRYEQYF. CDR3 nucleotides: TGCGCCAGCAGCGTCGGGACAGGGCGGTACGAGCAGTACTTC.

The chain uses TRBV28 and TRBJ2-7; TRBD2 is a possible D gene (6 bases). CDR1 is MDHEN and CDR2 is SYDVKM in the germline V gene. CDR3 length: 15 amino acids. The germline V and J ends were trimmed by 2 bases and 3 bases, with 14 bases remaining between them. The CDR3 protein is CASSLPGGRGYEQYF. CDR3 DNA sequence: TGTGCCAGCAGTTTACCTGGAGGGCGAGGCTACGAGCAGTACTTC.